One and the same sample provided the 26 T cell receptor beta chains below, sequenced in a study of graft-versus-host responses after intestinal transplantation. These receptors' antigens are unknown. Here immunoSEQ multiplex PCR was the method, and the copy in TCRdb shows in-frame clones only, minus some. The sample lists about 94,000 clones; roughly nine tenths were seen once. The sequences come from unstimulated CD8+ T cells sorted from spleen or lymph node cells, collected before intestinal transplant. Every receptor here comes from a human donor who received an intestinal transplant.

The chain links TRBV7-8 to TRBJ2-1; 12 bases are shared with TRBD2. Trimming at V came to 2 bases and at J to 4 bases, leaving 6 bases not matched to a gene. Germline lookup yields CDR1 SGHVS and CDR2 FQNEAQ. The CDR3 totals 17 residues. CDR3: CASSLRLAGGMYNEQFF. The CDR3 nucleotides are TGTGCCAGCAGCTTACGTCTAGCGGGAGGGATGTACAATGAGCAGTTCTTC.

This clone was observed once. This chain joins TRBV6-1 and TRBJ2-7, with D possibly matching TRBD1 (5 bases). Looked up from germline, CDR1 is MNHNS and CDR2 is SASEGT. V shed 3 bases and J shed 2 bases, with 8 bases lying between them. This CDR3 is 13 amino acids long. In nucleotides, the CDR3 is TGTGCCAGCAGTGATAGACAGCCCTACGAGCAGTACTTC. It codes for CASSDRQPYEQYF.

The J gene is TRBJ1-2, the V gene TRBV4-3; 9 nucleotides line up with TRBD1. Trimming took 0 bases from V and 4 from J; bases not matched to a gene: 6. This CDR3 spans 16 amino acids. The germline V gene has CDR1 LGHNA and CDR2 YSLEER. The DNA of the CDR3 is TGCGCCAGCAGCCAAGATTCCGGGACAGGGTTCTATGGCTACACCTTC. The encoded protein is CASSQDSGTGFYGYTF.

The V and J genes are TRBV30 and TRBJ2-3, with TRBD1 as a possible D gene (5 bases). Germline V gene data show CDR1 as GTSNPN and CDR2 as SVGIG (reference sequence). V was trimmed by 1 base and J by 8 bases, leaving 10 bases between them. The CDR3 length is 12 residues. CDR3 loop: CAWSGGAGTQYF. The CDR3 nucleotides read TGTGCCTGGAGTGGGGGCGCAGGTACGCAGTATTTT.

This clone is a singleton in its sample. V and J are TRBV19 and TRBJ2-1, with a tentative D call TRBD1 (6 bases). This CDR3 has 15 amino acids. CDR1 and CDR2 from the germline V gene are LNHDA and SQIVND (reference sequence). Trimming shortened V by 3 bases and J by 0 bases, and 9 bases separated the two germline ends. CDR3 nucleotide sequence: TGTGCCAGTAGTATCCAGGGGAGCTCCTACAATGAGCAGTTCTTC. It specifies CASSIQGSSYNEQFF.

The chain couples TRBV6-1 to TRBJ1-1; D perhaps matches TRBD1 (5 bases). The CDR3 is 12 residues long. Trimming pared 8 bases from V and 1 base from J, leaving 8 bases between. Germline CDR1 reads MNHNS; CDR2 reads SASEGT. This CDR3 is CASGDSNTEAFF. As DNA, the CDR3 is TGTGCCAGCGGGGACTCGAACACTGAAGCTTTCTTT.

This clone appeared once. This chain joins TRBV6-5 and TRBJ2-2, with no clear D. CDR3 length: 15 residues. Germline V CDR1 and CDR2: MNHEY, SVGAGI. V lost 2 bases and J lost 5, with 12 bases in between. CDR3 coding DNA: TGTGCCAGCAGTTACACCGGGTCACCTACCGGGGAGCTGTTTTTT. Translation gives CASSYTGSPTGELFF.

This chain links TRBV5-6 with TRBJ2-1; TRBD2 aligns across 9 bases. The CDR3 is 15 amino acids. Germline V CDR1 and CDR2: SGHDT, YYEEEE. V lost 0 bases and J lost 9; bases outside the gene matches: 7. This CDR3 is CASSLAASGKGEQFF. As DNA, the CDR3 is TGTGCCAGCAGCTTGGCGGCTAGCGGGAAAGGTGAGCAGTTCTTC. The whole variable domain, remainder taken from reference TRBV5-6 and TRBJ2-1, is DAGVTQSPTHLIKTRGQQVTLRCSPKSGHDTVSWYQQALGQGPQFIFQYYEEEERQRGNFPDRFSGHQFPNYSSELNVNALLLGDSALYLCASSLAASGKGEQFFGPGTRLTVL.

V is TRBV4-1 and J is TRBJ2-3; 10 bases are a match to TRBD2. With 2 bases clipped from V and 0 bases from J, the junction kept 2 bases outside the gene matches. In germline, CDR1 is MGHRA, CDR2 YSYEKL. The CDR3 runs 16 residues. Here the CDR3 DNA reads TGCGCCAGCAGCCAACTAGCGGGAGAAAGCACAGATACGCAGTATTTT. It is translated as CASSQLAGESTDTQYF.

This chain joins TRBV30 and TRBJ1-2, with D uncertain. The germline V gene encodes CDR1 GTSNPN and CDR2 SVGIG (reference sequence). Trimming shortened V by 4 bases and J by 4 bases, and 13 bases separated the two germline ends. This CDR3 has 13 residues. CDR3: CAWIGLLSYGYTF. CDR3 sequence (DNA): TGTGCCTGGATTGGGCTCCTGAGCTATGGCTACACCTTC.

This clone was counted a few times. The rearrangement joins TRBV5-4 to TRBJ2-6, with D unresolved. Trimming took off 1 base at V and 0 bases at J, with 8 bases between the two ends. Germline CDR1 reads SGHNT; CDR2 reads YYREEE (reference sequence). The CDR3 spans 16 residues. CDR3 sequence reads: CASSLPVNSGANVLTF. In DNA form, the CDR3 reads TGTGCCAGCAGCTTGCCGGTTAACTCTGGGGCCAACGTCCTGACTTTC.

The V and J genes are TRBV5-1 and TRBJ2-5, with 8 bases lining up with TRBD1. With the DNA end fitting TRBJ2-7 better, the J assignment may be wrong. CDR1 and CDR2 (germline): SGHRS, YFSETQ. The CDR3 is 14 amino acids. Here the CDR3 reads CASSVRDRTYEQYF. The CDR3 nucleotides read TGCGCCAGCAGCGTCCGGGACAGGACCTACGAGCAGTACTTC.

The V and J genes are TRBV5-6 and TRBJ1-1; the D is unclear. CDR1 is SGHDT and CDR2 is YYEEEE in the germline V gene. Trimming took 4 bases from V and 0 from J, leaving 13 bases between them. The CDR3 contains 15 residues. The CDR3 sequence is CASSQPNTLNTEAFF. The CDR3 bases are TGTGCCAGCAGCCAACCGAACACCCTGAACACTGAAGCTTTCTTT.

This clone showed up just once. V and J are TRBV7-9 and TRBJ2-5; D perhaps matches TRBD2 (5 bases). CDR1 and CDR2 from the germline V gene are SEHNR and FQNEAQ (reference sequence). V lost 4 bases, J lost 7 bases, and 19 bases lay in between. The CDR3 sequence is 15 residues long. CDR3 loop: CASSSRRELEGTQYF. DNA of the CDR3: TGTGCCAGCAGCTCCCGCCGAGAGCTAGAGGGGACCCAGTACTTC.

The chain couples TRBV4-1 to TRBJ2-7; possibly TRBD2 for D (6 bases). The V gene lost 1 base and the J gene lost 0 bases, with 13 bases spanning the gap. Germline CDR1 reads MGHRA; CDR2 reads YSYEKL. The CDR3 sequence is 16 residues long. CDR3 region: CASSQVGAGPSYEQYF. CDR3 coding DNA: TGCGCCAGCAGCCAAGTCGGCGCGGGGCCCTCCTACGAGCAGTACTTC.

This clone turned up a few times. This chain joins TRBV4-1 and TRBJ1-4; 8 nucleotides line up with TRBD1. The CDR3 has 15 amino acids. With 6 bases clipped from V and 8 bases from J, the junction kept 11 bases outside the gene matches. The germline CDR1 and CDR2 sequences are MGHRA and YSYEKL. The CDR3 loop is CASSLDSGGMEKLFF. In DNA form, the CDR3 reads TGCGCCAGCAGTCTCGATTCAGGGGGCATGGAAAAACTGTTTTTT.

V gene TRBV30 combines with J gene TRBJ2-1; D is uncertain. V was pared by 0 bases and J by 2 bases, with 5 bases between. The length of the CDR3 is 13 residues. Germline CDR1 is GTSNPN and CDR2 is SVGIG (reference sequence). The CDR3 protein is CAWSVVAYNEQFF. The CDR3 nucleotides are TGTGCCTGGAGTGTAGTAGCCTACAATGAGCAGTTCTTC.

The rearrangement links TRBV7-8 to TRBJ2-5; 14 bases line up with TRBD2. This CDR3 comprises 17 residues. The trim removed 4 bases at V and 5 bases at J, leaving 9 bases unmatched. CDR1 is SGHVS, CDR2 FQNEAQ, per germline. The CDR3 loop reads CASSSLGGLAGEETQYF. Here the CDR3 DNA reads TGTGCCAGCAGCTCACTGGGGGGACTAGCGGGAGAGGAGACCCAGTACTTC.

As DNA, the CDR3 is TGTGCCAGCAGCTTAGGTCAGGGGCCGGGCTACGAGCAGTACTTC. Its translation: CASSLGQGPGYEQYF. The chain links TRBV7-8 to TRBJ2-7; a possible D gene is TRBD1 (6 bases). The germline V gene has CDR1 SGHVS and CDR2 FQNEAQ. Trimming removed 1 base from V and 3 bases from J, with 13 bases in between. This CDR3 is 15 amino acids long.

This chain uses TRBV6-4 with TRBJ1-6; 7 bases are a match to TRBD1. This CDR3 has 14 amino acids. Losses at the gene ends were 6 bases for V and 5 bases for J; bases not matched to a gene: 4. Germline loops: CDR1 MRHNA, CDR2 SNTAGT. CDR3 DNA sequence: TGTGCCAGCAGAATGACAGGGAATAATTCACCCCTCCACTTT. Encoded protein: CASRMTGNNSPLHF.

V and J are TRBV10-3 and TRBJ2-1, with a possible D match to TRBD2 (6 bases). The CDR3 has 11 amino acids. The V gene's germline CDR1 is ENHRY and CDR2 SYGVKD. Deletions cut 11 bases from V and 8 bases from J, with 13 bases between. The CDR3 protein is CAPREIYEQFF. DNA for the CDR3: TGTGCCCCCCGGGAGATCTATGAGCAGTTCTTC.

The chain recombines TRBV30 with TRBJ1-3, with D perhaps TRBD1 (5 bases). The CDR3 contains 14 residues. V lost 4 bases to trimming and J lost 1 base, with 11 bases between them. CDR1 and CDR2 (germline): GTSNPN, SVGIG (reference sequence). CDR3: CAWTKQASGNTIYF. The CDR3 coding sequence is TGTGCCTGGACAAAACAGGCGTCTGGAAACACCATATATTTT.

This clone was observed a few times. The V gene is TRBV6-1, the J gene TRBJ2-7, with 7 positions matching TRBD1. The CDR3 has 14 residues. Germline V gene lookup returns CDR1 MNHNS and CDR2 SASEGT. J was trimmed by 5 bases and V by 3 bases; bases with no gene match: 7. In nucleotides, the CDR3 is TGTGCCAGCAGTGAGGCAGCGACAGGGAACGAGCAGTACTTC. Its translation is CASSEAATGNEQYF.

This rearrangement joins TRBV6-6 to TRBJ2-7; no reliable D call. Germline CDR1 and CDR2: MNHNY and SVGAGI (reference sequence). The CDR3 loop spans 15 amino acids. V lost 4 bases and J 0 bases, leaving 13 bases between the germline ends. In DNA, the CDR3 is TGTGCCAGCAGTTCGTCAGGTGTTTTCTCCTACGAGCAGTACTTC. Translation gives CASSSSGVFSYEQYF.

The chain uses TRBV30 and TRBJ2-1; the match to TRBD2 covers 7 bases. Trimming at V came to 8 bases and at J to 8 bases, leaving 12 bases not matched to a gene. Germline V gene data show CDR1 as GTSNPN and CDR2 as SVGIG (reference sequence). CDR3 size: 13 residues. For the CDR3, the DNA is TGTGCCGGCCTAGCGGTCCCTGGGGATGAGCAGTTCTTC. It encodes CAGLAVPGDEQFF.

The chain combines TRBV5-1 with TRBJ2-1; TRBD1 might be the D (6 bases). Germline V CDR1 and CDR2: SGHRS, YFSETQ. Trimming pared 3 bases from V and 5 bases from J, leaving 6 bases between. This CDR3 contains 12 residues. The CDR3 nucleotides read TGCGCCAGCAGCTACAGGGACAATGAGCAGTTCTTC. Translated: CASSYRDNEQFF. The complete variable domain, with remaining parts taken from reference TRBV5-1 and TRBJ2-1, reads KAGVTQTPRYLIKTRGQQVTLSCSPISGHRSVSWYQQTPGQGLQFLFEYFSETQRNKGNFPGRFSGRQFSNSRSEMNVSTLELGDSALYLCASSYRDNEQFFGPGTRLTVL.